This is a list of T cell receptor beta chains from one sample in a study of control samples from healthy donors and cancer patients. This table comes from immunoSEQ multiplex PCR, and its TCRdb copy is limited to in-frame clones, with some not included. The table lists over 100,000 clones, around 89% of them singletons, with roughly a sixth in the top ten. The sequencing sample was made of blood. These receptors were taken from a woman between 45 and 65 years old in good health. Each CDR3 is given with its conserved first and last residue.

TRBV21-1	TRBJ2-2	CAGSKAPTSGNTGELFF
TRBV5-8	TRBJ1-5	CASGWGWANQPQHF
TRBV9	TRBJ2-2	CASSGRRLAGGAGELFF
TRBV7-9	TRBJ2-5	CASSFFRTSAFETQYF
TRBV6-4	TRBJ2-1	CASSDELNEQFF
TRBV7-8	TRBJ1-2	CASSLTQTNYGYTF
TRBV7-8	TRBJ1-1	CASSPTGVVLNTEAFF
TRBV10-3	TRBJ2-3	CAIKDSGSTDTQYF
TRBV11-2	TRBJ2-1	CASGSSRGAYNEQFF
TRBV24-1	TRBJ2-1	CATSDWGGLDEQFF
TRBV30	TRBJ1-1	CAWSRLNTEAFF
TRBV12-5	TRBJ2-7	CASGLGSQYEQYF
TRBV9	TRBJ2-5	CASSVGGGEETQYF
TRBV18	TRBJ1-6	CASSQTQDRVLSPLHF
TRBV7-8	TRBJ2-3	CASTLFIAGYTDTQYF
TRBV6-5	TRBJ2-7	CASSYVTRAGEQYF
TRBV5-8	TRBJ1-2	CASSLNRGPTYGYTF
TRBV7-9	TRBJ1-4	CASSFIDISEKLFF
TRBV6-5	TRBJ1-1	CASSQGQTAEAFF
TRBV6-6	TRBJ2-4	CASSYPTGTGDIQYF